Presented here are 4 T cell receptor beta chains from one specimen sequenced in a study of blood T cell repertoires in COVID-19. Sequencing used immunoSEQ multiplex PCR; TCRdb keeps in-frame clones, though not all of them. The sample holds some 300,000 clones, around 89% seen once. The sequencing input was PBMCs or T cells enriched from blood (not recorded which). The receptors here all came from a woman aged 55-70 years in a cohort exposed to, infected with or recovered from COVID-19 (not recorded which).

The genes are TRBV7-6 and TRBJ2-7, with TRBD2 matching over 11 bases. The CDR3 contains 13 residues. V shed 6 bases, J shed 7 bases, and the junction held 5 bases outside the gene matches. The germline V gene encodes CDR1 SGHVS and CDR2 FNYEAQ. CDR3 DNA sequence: TGTGCCAGCAGTCGAGGACTAGCGGGTGAGCAGTACTTC. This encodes CASSRGLAGEQYF.

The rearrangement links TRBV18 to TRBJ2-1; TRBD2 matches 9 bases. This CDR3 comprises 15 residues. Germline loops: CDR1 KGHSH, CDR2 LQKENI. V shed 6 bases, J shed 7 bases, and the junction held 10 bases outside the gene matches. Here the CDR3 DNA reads TGTGCCAGCTCCGGCGCGGGAGGGCTATATAATGAGCAGTTCTTC. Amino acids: CASSGAGGLYNEQFF.

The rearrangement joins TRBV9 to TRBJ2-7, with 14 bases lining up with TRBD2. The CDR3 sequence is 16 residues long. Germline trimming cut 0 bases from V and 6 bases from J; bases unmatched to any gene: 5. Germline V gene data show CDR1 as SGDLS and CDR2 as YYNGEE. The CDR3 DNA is TGTGCCAGCAGCGTAGGACTAGCGGGAGGGCAGGTCGAGCAGTACTTC. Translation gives CASSVGLAGGQVEQYF.

In nucleotides, the CDR3 is TGTGCCAGCAGCGCGAACAGGGCGGGCTACGAGCAGTACTTC. Amino acids: CASSANRAGYEQYF. The chain is built from TRBV11-2 and TRBJ2-7; D possibly corresponds to TRBD1 (6 bases). V dropped 5 bases and J dropped 3 bases, with 14 bases sitting between them. Germline CDR1 and CDR2: SGHAT and FQNNGV. CDR3 length: 14 amino acids.